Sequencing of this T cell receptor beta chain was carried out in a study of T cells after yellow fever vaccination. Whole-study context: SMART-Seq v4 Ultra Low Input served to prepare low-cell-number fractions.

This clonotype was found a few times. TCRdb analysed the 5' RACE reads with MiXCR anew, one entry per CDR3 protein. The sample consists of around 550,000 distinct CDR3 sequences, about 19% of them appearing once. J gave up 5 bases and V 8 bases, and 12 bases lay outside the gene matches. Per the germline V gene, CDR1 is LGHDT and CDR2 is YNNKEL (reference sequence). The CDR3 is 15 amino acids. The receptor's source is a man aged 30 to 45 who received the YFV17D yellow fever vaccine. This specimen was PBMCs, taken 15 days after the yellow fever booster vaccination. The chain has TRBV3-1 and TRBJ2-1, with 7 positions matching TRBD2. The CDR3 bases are TGTGCCAGCGGCTGGAGCGGGATGGTCGACAATGAGCAGTTCTTC. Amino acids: CASGWSGMVDNEQFF.